The 20 T cell receptor beta chains presented below share a single source sample, sequenced in a study of blood T cell repertoires in COVID-19. The assay was immunoSEQ multiplex PCR, and TCRdb's table has in-frame clones only and misses some. The table lists around 240,000 clones, about 91% of them singletons. Sequenced: PBMCs or T cells enriched from blood (not recorded which). The receptors shown here come from a human donor in a cohort exposed to, infected with or recovered from COVID-19 (not recorded which). The donor label of this sample is uncertain.

This sequence joins TRBV24-1 and TRBJ2-3, with D tentatively TRBD2 (6 bases). CDR3 length: 13 residues. Trimming removed 9 bases at V and 2 bases at J, with 11 bases between. Germline V gene lookup returns CDR1 KGHDR and CDR2 SFDVKD. In nucleotides, the CDR3 is TGTGCCACCGGAGGGCCCTACACAGATACGCAGTATTTT. Its translation: CATGGPYTDTQYF.

The chain is built from TRBV12-3 or TRBV12-4 and TRBJ1-6; tentative D call: TRBD1 (6 bases). Trimming left V 1 base short and J 10 bases short, with 8 bases between. This CDR3 has 13 residues. CDR3: CASSLDRASPLHF. The DNA of the CDR3 is TGTGCCAGCAGTTTAGACAGGGCCTCACCCCTCCACTTT.

The chain recombines TRBV18 with TRBJ1-1; tentatively, D is TRBD1 (6 bases). V lost 3 bases and J 10 bases, leaving 15 bases between the germline ends. This CDR3 spans 13 amino acids. The germline CDR1 and CDR2 sequences are KGHSH and LQKENI. The CDR3 spells CASSPSSGVLAFF. The CDR3 nucleotides are TGTGCCAGCTCACCGTCTTCAGGGGTTCTAGCTTTCTTT.

The chain is built from TRBV5-4 and TRBJ1-1; TRBD1 matches 7 bases. The CDR3 consists of 13 residues. V trimming: 4 bases; J trimming: 4 bases; junction bases outside the gene matches: 4. CDR1 SGHNT and CDR2 YYREEE come from the germline V gene (reference sequence). CDR3 loop: CASSPYRGTEAFF. The CDR3 bases are TGTGCCAGCAGCCCGTACAGGGGCACTGAAGCTTTCTTT.

The chain combines TRBV7-6 with TRBJ2-6; possibly TRBD1 for D (5 bases). Trimming shortened V by 5 bases and J by 0 bases, and 14 bases separated the two germline ends. The CDR3 consists of 17 residues. Germline V lookup: CDR1 SGHVS, CDR2 FNYEAQ. CDR3 sequence reads: CASSQTVGSSGANVLTF. The CDR3 bases are TGTGCCAGCAGCCAGACAGTGGGGTCCTCTGGGGCCAACGTCCTGACTTTC. Full variable domain (remainder filled in from reference TRBV7-6 and TRBJ2-6): GAGVSQSPRYKVTKRGQDVALRCDPISGHVSLYWYRQALGQGPEFLTYFNYEAQQDKSGLPNDRFSAERPEGSISTLTIQRTEQRDSAMYRCASSQTVGSSGANVLTFGAGSRLTVL.

The rearrangement uses TRBV19 and TRBJ1-2; 7 bases align to TRBD1. The length of the CDR3 is 18 residues. V trimming: 3 bases; J trimming: 4 bases; junction bases outside the gene matches: 17. Germline V lookup: CDR1 LNHDA, CDR2 SQIVND (reference sequence). The CDR3 sequence is CASSIRELLTGQSYGYTF. DNA of the CDR3: TGTGCCAGTAGTATTCGGGAGTTGCTAACGGGACAGAGCTATGGCTACACCTTC.

Regarding this clone: The sample has other DNA sequences that encode this CDR3 too. J is TRBJ2-6 and V is TRBV21-1; the table calls TRBD1, which could not be checked here. TRBV21-1 is given as a pseudogene. This CDR3 has 20 amino acids. The CDR3 region is CASSPKGPTGFHSGANVLTF. In DNA form, the CDR3 reads TGTGCTAGCAGCCCTAAGGGGCCGACAGGGTTTCACTCTGGGGCCAACGTCCTGACTTTC.

The gene calls are TRBV7-8 and TRBJ1-1, with 7 nucleotides matching TRBD1. Germline V CDR1 and CDR2: SGHVS, FQNEAQ. The ends lost 6 bases at V and 0 bases at J; junction bases unmatched: 13. The CDR3 is 17 amino acids. The CDR3, as DNA: TGTGCCAGCAGTTTCAAACTTTGGGGACAGATGAACACTGAAGCTTTCTTT. Protein: CASSFKLWGQMNTEAFF.

The chain carries TRBV20-1 and TRBJ2-3; D gene unclear. Trimming removed 3 bases at V and 5 bases at J, with 9 bases between. The CDR3 has 12 residues. Germline CDR1 and CDR2: DFQATT and SNEGSKA (reference sequence). The CDR3 DNA reads TGCAGTGCTAGTCCTAGACTAGATACGCAGTATTTT. This gives the protein CSASPRLDTQYF.

This clone showed up just once. V gene TRBV20-1 combines with J gene TRBJ2-5; TRBD2 matches at 13 bases. Germline V gene data show CDR1 as DFQATT and CDR2 as SNEGSKA (reference sequence). V shed 3 bases, J shed 4 bases, and the junction held 2 bases outside the gene matches. The CDR3 runs 14 residues. CDR3 bases: TGCAGTGCTAGTCGACTAGCGGGGGGAGAGACCCAGTACTTC. Protein: CSASRLAGGETQYF.

This chain uses TRBV2 with TRBJ1-3; tentative D call: TRBD1 (5 bases). Germline V gene lookup returns CDR1 SNHLY and CDR2 FYNNEI. The ends were cut back, 6 bases at V and 2 bases at J, with 14 bases in the middle. There are 15 residues in the CDR3. CDR3 region: CASREGPSPGNTIYF. The DNA for the CDR3 is TGTGCCAGCAGGGAGGGGCCCTCCCCTGGAAACACCATATATTTT.

This clone was recorded only once. The chain is built from TRBV28 and TRBJ1-1; a weak D match, TRBD1 (5 bases). The CDR3 has 13 residues. Germline CDR1 and CDR2: MDHEN and SYDVKM. The V gene lost 10 bases and the J gene lost 1 base, with 13 bases spanning the gap. The CDR3 coding sequence is TGTGCCACCAAAAATCAGGGGAACACTGAAGCTTTCTTT. This encodes CATKNQGNTEAFF.

V and J are TRBV6-1 and TRBJ1-3; a weak D match, TRBD1 (6 bases). The CDR3 contains 18 residues. V lost 4 bases to trimming and J lost 1 base, with 20 bases between them. From germline, CDR1 is MNHNS and CDR2 SASEGT. CDR3 amino acids: CASSGRPDRQPSGNTIYF. The CDR3 nucleotides are TGTGCCAGCAGTGGCCGCCCAGACAGGCAACCTTCTGGAAACACCATATATTTT.

The J gene is TRBJ2-1, the V gene TRBV2; 10 nucleotides match TRBD2. V was pared by 5 bases and J by 2 bases, with 3 bases of the junction left unmatched. This CDR3 is built from 15 residues. Germline V gives CDR1 SNHLY, CDR2 FYNNEI. This CDR3 reads CASSNLAGAYNEQFF. CDR3 DNA sequence: TGTGCCAGCAGTAACCTAGCGGGGGCCTACAATGAGCAGTTCTTC.

This chain joins TRBV7-3 and TRBJ2-1; 7 bases fit TRBD2. This CDR3 spans 12 amino acids. Per the germline V gene, CDR1 is SGHTA and CDR2 is FQGTGA. The V segment lost 3 bases and the J segment 8 bases; nucleotides outside the gene matches: 1. CDR3 coding DNA: TGTGCCAGCAGCTTCGCGGGGGATGAGCAGTTCTTC. Amino acids: CASSFAGDEQFF. Based on the CDR3 plus reference TRBV7-3 and TRBJ2-1, the full variable domain is GAGVSQTPSNKVTEKGKYVELRCDPISGHTALYWYRQSLGQGPEFLIYFQGTGAADDSGLPNDRFFAVRPEGSVSTLKIQRTERGDSAVYLCASSFAGDEQFFGPGTRLTVL.

There are a few counts of this clone. The chain links TRBV27 to TRBJ2-1; D is perhaps TRBD2 (6 bases). Germline-derived CDR1 and CDR2 are MNHEY and SMNVEV (reference sequence). The CDR3 has 13 residues. V was trimmed by 7 bases and J by 6 bases, leaving 13 bases between them. Here the CDR3 DNA reads TGTGCCAGCAAGCCGGGACTCCTCAATGAGCAGTTCTTC. Translating it yields CASKPGLLNEQFF.

The V and J genes are TRBV27 and TRBJ1-4; the match to TRBD1 covers 7 bases. This CDR3 is built from 14 residues. The germline gives CDR1 MNHEY, CDR2 SMNVEV (reference sequence). With 5 bases clipped from V and 8 bases from J, the junction kept 8 bases outside the gene matches. CDR3 amino acids: CASSQTGRREKLFF. The CDR3 bases are TGTGCCAGCAGTCAGACAGGGCGTAGAGAAAAACTGTTTTTT.

CDR3: CASSQEGEVPGPQHF. CDR3 nucleotide sequence: TGTGCCAGCAGCCAAGAAGGGGAAGTACCCGGTCCCCAGCATTTT. The V and J genes are TRBV4-2 and TRBJ1-5, with D possibly being TRBD1 (5 bases). This CDR3 contains 15 residues. Trimming took off 0 bases at V and 10 bases at J, with 16 bases between the two ends. Germline CDR1 reads LGHNA; CDR2 reads YNFKEQ.

The chain uses TRBV7-9 and TRBJ2-7, with D possibly being TRBD1 (6 bases). CDR3 length: 17 amino acids. The germline V and J ends were trimmed by 1 base and 0 bases, with 16 bases remaining between them. Germline V gene sequence: CDR1 SEHNR, CDR2 FQNEAQ (reference sequence). CDR3 loop: CASSLVASGTRSYEQYF. DNA for the CDR3: TGTGCCAGCAGCTTAGTTGCCTCCGGGACACGCTCCTACGAGCAGTACTTC.

The rearrangement links TRBV5-8 to TRBJ1-2; D perhaps matches TRBD1 (6 bases). This CDR3 comprises 15 residues. Per the germline V gene, CDR1 is SGHTS and CDR2 is YDEGEE. Trimming removed 5 bases at V and 3 bases at J, with 17 bases between. CDR3 coding DNA: TGTGCCAGCAGGAACAGGGCCGTAGACTACTATGGCTACACCTTC. As protein: CASRNRAVDYYGYTF.